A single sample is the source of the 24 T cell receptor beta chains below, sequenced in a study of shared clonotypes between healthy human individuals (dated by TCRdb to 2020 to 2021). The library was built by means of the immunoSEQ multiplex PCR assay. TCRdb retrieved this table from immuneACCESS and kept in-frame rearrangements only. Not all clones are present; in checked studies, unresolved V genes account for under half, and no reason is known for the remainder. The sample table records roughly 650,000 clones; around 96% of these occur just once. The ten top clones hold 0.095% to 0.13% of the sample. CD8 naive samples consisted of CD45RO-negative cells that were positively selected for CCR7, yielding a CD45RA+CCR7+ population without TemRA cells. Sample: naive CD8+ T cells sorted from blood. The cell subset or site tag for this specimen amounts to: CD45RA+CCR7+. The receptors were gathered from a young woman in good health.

Here the CDR3 DNA reads TGTGCCAGCAGCGTAGGTTCGTTAATGAACACTGAAGCTTTCTTT. Amino acid sequence: CASSVGSLMNTEAFF. The gene calls are TRBV9 and TRBJ1-1; D gene unclear. CDR1 is SGDLS and CDR2 is YYNGEE in the germline V gene. Trimming took off 0 bases at V and 0 bases at J, with 9 bases between the two ends. The CDR3 sequence is 15 residues long.

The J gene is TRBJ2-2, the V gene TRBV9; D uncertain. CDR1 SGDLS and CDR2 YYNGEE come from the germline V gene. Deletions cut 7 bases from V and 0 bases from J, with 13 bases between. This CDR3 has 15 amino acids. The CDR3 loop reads CASADAATNTGELFF. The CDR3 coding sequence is TGTGCCAGCGCCGATGCTGCCACGAACACCGGGGAGCTGTTTTTT.

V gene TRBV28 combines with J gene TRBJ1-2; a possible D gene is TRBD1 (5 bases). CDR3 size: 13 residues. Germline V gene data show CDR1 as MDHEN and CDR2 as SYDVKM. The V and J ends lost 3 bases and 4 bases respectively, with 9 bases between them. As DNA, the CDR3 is TGTGCCAGCAGTTTTCAGGGTGCCTATGGCTACACCTTC. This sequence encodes CASSFQGAYGYTF.

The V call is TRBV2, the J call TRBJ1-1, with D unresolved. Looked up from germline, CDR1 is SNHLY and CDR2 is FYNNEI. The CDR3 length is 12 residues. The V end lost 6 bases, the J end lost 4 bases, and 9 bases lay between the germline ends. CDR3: CASRVGLTEAFF. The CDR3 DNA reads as TGTGCCAGCAGGGTAGGGCTCACTGAAGCTTTCTTT.

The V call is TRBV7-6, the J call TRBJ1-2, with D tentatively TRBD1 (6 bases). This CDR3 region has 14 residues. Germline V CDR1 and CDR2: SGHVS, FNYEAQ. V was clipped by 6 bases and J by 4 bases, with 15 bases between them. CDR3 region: CASSPTGGAYGYTF. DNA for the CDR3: TGTGCCAGCAGTCCCACCGGGGGGGCCTATGGCTACACCTTC. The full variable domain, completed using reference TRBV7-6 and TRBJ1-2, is GAGVSQSPRYKVTKRGQDVALRCDPISGHVSLYWYRQALGQGPEFLTYFNYEAQQDKSGLPNDRFSAERPEGSISTLTIQRTEQRDSAMYRCASSPTGGAYGYTFGSGTRLTVV.

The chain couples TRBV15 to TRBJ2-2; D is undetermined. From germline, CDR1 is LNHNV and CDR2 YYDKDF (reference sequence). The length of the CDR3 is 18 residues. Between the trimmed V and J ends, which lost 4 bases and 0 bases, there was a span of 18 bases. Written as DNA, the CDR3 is TGTGCCACCAGCAATCCCCGCTTACTCGGGTCGAACACCGGGGAGCTGTTTTTT. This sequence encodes CATSNPRLLGSNTGELFF.

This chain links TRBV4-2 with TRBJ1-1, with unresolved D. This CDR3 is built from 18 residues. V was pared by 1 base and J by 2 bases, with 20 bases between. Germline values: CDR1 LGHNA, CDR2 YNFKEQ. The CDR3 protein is CASSQVLGWAEGNTEAFF. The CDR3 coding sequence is TGTGCCAGCAGCCAAGTTCTCGGCTGGGCCGAGGGTAACACTGAAGCTTTCTTT.

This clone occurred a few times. The CDR3 here is CASRAGGSTEAFF. Written as DNA, the CDR3 is TGTGCCAGCAGAGCAGGGGGTTCGACTGAAGCTTTCTTT. The chain employs TRBV2 and TRBJ1-1, with 7 positions matching TRBD1. The CDR3 has 13 amino acids. V shed 6 bases and J 5 bases; nucleotides not matched to a gene: 6. The germline CDR1 and CDR2 sequences are SNHLY and FYNNEI.

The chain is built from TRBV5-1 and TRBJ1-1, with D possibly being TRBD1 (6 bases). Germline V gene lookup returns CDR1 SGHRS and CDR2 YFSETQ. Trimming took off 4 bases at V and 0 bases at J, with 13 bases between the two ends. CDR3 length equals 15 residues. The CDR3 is CASSDPTGMNTEAFF. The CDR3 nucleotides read TGCGCCAGCAGCGACCCAACAGGGATGAACACTGAAGCTTTCTTT.

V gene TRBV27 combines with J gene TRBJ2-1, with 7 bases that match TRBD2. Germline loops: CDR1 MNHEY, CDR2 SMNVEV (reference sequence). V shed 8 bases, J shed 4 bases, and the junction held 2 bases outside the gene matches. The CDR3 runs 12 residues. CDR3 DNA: TGTGCCAGCGGGGGGGGATACAATGAGCAGTTCTTC. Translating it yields CASGGGYNEQFF.

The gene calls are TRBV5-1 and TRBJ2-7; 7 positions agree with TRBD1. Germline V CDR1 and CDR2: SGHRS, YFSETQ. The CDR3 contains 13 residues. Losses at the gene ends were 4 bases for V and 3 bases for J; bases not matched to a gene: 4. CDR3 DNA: TGCGCCAGCAGCACCGGGACAGACTACGAGCAGTACTTC. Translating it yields CASSTGTDYEQYF.

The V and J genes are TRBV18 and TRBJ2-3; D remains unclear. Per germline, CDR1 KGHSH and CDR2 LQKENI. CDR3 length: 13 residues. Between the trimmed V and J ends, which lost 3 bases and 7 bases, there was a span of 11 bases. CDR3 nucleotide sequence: TGTGCCAGCTCACCGGACGCTGATTATACGCAGTATTTT. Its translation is CASSPDADYTQYF.

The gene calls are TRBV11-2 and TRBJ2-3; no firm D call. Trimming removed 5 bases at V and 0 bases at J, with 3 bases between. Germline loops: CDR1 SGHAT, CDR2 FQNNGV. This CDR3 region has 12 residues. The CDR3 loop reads CASSVSTDTQYF. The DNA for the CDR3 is TGTGCCAGCAGCGTTAGCACAGATACGCAGTATTTT.

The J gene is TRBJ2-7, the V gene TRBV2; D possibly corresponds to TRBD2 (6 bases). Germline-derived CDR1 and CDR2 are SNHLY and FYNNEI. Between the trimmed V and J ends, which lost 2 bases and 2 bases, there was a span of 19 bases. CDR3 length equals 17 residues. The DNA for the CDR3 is TGTGCCAGCAGTGAATGGCAGCAAGCGGGTTTAACCTACGAGCAGTACTTC. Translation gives CASSEWQQAGLTYEQYF.

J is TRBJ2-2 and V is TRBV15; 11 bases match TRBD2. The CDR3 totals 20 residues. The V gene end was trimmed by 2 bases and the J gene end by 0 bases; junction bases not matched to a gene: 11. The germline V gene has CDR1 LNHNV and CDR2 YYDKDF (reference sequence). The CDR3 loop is CATSRRTYSGRAANTGELFF. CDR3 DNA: TGTGCCACCAGCAGAAGAACATATAGCGGGAGGGCCGCGAACACCGGGGAGCTGTTTTTT.

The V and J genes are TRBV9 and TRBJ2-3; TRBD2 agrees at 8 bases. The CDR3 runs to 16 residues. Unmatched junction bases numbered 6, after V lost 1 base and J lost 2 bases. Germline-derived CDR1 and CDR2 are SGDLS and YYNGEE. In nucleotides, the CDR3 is TGTGCCAGCAGCGTACTAGCGGGTGGACTCACAGATACGCAGTATTTT. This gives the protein CASSVLAGGLTDTQYF.

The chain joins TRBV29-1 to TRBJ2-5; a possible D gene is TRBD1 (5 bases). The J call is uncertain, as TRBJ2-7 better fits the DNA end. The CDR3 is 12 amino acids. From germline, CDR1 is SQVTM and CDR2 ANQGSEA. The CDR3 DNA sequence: TGCAGCGTTGGGGGCACGTGGGGCGAGCAGTACTTC. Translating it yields CSVGGTWGEQYF.

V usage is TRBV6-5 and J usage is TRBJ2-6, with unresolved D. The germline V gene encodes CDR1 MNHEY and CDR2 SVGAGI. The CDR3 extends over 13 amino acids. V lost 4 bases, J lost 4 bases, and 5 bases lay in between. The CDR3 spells CASSLSGANVLTF. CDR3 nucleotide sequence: TGTGCCAGCAGTTTATCGGGGGCCAACGTCCTGACTTTC.

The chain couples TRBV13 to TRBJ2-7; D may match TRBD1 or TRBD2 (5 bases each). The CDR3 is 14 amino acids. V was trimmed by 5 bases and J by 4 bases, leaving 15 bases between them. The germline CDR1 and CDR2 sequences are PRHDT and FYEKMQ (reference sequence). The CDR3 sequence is CASSLTRGYYEQYF. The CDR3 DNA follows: TGTGCCAGCAGCCTCACGAGGGGTTATTACGAGCAGTACTTC.

The CDR3 coding sequence is TGTGCCAGCAGCTTAGAGGACAGGCTCGAGCAGTACTTC. It is translated as CASSLEDRLEQYF. The V and J genes are TRBV7-9 and TRBJ2-7; 7 nucleotides align to TRBD1. The junction had 3 bases not matched to a gene; V was cut back by 1 base and J by 6 bases. The CDR3 has 13 amino acids. Germline CDR1 SEHNR, CDR2 FQNEAQ (reference sequence).

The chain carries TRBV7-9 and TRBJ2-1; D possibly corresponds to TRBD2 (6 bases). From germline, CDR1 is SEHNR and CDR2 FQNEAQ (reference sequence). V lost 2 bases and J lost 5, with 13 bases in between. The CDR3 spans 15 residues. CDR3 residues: CASSLLASEDNEQFF. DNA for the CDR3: TGTGCCAGCAGCTTATTGGCTAGCGAGGACAATGAGCAGTTCTTC.

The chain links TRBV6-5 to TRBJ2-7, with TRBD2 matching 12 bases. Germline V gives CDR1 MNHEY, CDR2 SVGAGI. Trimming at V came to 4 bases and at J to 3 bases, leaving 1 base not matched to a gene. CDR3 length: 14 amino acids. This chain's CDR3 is CASSSLAGGYEQYF. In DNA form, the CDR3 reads TGTGCCAGCAGTTCACTAGCGGGGGGCTACGAGCAGTACTTC.

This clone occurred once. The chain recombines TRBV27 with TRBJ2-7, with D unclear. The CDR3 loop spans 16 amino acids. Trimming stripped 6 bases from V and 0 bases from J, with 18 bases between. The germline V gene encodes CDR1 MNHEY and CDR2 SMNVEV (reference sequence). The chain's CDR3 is CASSPDRWASSYEQYF. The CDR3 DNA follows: TGTGCCAGCAGCCCGGATAGGTGGGCGAGCTCCTACGAGCAGTACTTC.

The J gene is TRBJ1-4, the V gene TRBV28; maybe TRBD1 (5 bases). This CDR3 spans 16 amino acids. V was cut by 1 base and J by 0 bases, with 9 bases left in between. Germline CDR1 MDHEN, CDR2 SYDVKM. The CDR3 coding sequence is TGTGCCAGCAGTTTATATTCGACAGCAACTAATGAAAAACTGTTTTTT. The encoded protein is CASSLYSTATNEKLFF.